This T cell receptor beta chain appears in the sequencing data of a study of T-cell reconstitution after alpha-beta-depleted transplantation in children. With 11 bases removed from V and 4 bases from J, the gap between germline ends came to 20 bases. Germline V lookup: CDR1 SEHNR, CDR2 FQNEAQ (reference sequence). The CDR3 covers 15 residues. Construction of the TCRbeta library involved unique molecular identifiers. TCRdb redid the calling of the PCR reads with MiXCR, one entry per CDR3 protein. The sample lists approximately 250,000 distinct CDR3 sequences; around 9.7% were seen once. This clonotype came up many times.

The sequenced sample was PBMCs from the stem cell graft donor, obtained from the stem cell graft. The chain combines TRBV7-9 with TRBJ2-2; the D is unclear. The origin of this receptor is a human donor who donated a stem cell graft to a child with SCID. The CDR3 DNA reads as TGTGCCGGAAAGCCTTCCGGGCAGACCACCGGGGAGCTGTTTTTT. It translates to CAGKPSGQTTGELFF.